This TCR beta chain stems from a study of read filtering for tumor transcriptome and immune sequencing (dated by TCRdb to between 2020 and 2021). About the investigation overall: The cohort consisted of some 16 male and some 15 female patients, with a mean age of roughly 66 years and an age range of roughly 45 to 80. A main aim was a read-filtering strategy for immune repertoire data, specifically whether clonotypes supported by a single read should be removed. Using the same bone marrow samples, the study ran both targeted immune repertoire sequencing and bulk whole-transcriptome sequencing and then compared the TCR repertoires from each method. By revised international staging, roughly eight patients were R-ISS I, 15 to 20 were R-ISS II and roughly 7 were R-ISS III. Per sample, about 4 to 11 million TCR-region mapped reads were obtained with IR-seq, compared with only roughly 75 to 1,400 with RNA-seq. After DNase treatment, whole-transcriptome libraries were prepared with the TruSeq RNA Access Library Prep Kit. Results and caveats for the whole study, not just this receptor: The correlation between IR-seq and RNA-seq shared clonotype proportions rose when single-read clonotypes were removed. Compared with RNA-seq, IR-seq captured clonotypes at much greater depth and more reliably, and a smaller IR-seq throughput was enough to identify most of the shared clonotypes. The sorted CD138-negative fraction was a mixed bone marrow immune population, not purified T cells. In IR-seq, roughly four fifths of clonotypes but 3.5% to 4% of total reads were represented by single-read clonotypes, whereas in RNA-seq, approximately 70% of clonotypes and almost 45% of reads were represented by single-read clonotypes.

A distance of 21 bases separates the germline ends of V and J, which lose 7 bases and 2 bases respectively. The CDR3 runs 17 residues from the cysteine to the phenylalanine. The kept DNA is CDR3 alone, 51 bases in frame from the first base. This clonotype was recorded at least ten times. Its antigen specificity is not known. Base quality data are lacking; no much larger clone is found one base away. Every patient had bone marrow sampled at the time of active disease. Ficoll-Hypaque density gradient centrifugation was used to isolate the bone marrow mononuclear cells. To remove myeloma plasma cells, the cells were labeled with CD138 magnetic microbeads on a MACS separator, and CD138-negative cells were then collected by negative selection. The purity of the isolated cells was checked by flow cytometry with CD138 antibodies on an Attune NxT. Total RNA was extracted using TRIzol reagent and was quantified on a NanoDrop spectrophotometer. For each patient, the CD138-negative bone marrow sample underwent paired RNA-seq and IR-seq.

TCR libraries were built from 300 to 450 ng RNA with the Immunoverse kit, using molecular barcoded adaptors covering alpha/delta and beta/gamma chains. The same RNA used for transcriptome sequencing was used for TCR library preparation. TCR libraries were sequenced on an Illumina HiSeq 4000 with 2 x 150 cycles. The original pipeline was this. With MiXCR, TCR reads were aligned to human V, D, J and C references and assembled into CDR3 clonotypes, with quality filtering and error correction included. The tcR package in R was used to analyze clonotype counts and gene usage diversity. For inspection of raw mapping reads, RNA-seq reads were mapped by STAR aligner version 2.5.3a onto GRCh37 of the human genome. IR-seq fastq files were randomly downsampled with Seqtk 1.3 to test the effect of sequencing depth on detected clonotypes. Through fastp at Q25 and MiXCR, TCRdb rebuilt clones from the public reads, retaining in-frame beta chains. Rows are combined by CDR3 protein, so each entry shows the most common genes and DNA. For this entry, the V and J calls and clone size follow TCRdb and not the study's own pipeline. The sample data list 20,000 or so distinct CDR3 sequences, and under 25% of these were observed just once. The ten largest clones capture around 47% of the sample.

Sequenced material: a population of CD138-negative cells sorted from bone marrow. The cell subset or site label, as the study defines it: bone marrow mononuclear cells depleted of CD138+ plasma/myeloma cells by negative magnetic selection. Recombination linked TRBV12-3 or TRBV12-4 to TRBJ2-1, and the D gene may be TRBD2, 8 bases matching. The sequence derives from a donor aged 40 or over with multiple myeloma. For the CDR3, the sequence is CASTTKGAGGPYNEQFF. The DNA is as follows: TGTGCCAGCACCACGAAGGGGGCGGGGGGCCCCTACAATGAGCAGTTCTTC.